The clone carrying this T cell receptor beta chain was counted a few times. Its matching antigen is unknown. The CDR3 has 13 residues. V was shortened by 3 bases and J by 3 bases, with 10 bases between the two germline ends. The germline CDR1 and CDR2 sequences are SGHKS and YYEKEE (reference sequence). With a J-beta primer mix and a sample-barcoded 5' primer, a second PCR ran about 7 to 11 cycles. TCRdb used MiXCR to reprocess the 5' RACE reads, holding one entry per CDR3 protein. The repertoire holds 550,000 to 600,000 distinct CDR3 sequences, with approximately 25% as singletons. Total RNA was extracted at no less than 6 micrograms per sample. The data belong to a study of blood T cells in healthy people across ages. Study-wide points: In older individuals, TCR beta diversity per million T cells was lower, falling roughly linearly with age.

The receptor comes from a woman in her 70s in good health. This chain joins TRBV5-5 and TRBJ2-7; the D is unclear. The specimen was blood. The CDR3 region has the DNA TGTGCCAGCAGCTCCAACCCCGTCTACGAGCAGTACTTC. Residues: CASSSNPVYEQYF.